This TCR beta chain is drawn from a study of blood T cell repertoires in COVID-19. Study background: Nucleic acid was either cDNA or gDNA, and it came from T cells, B-cell-depleted T cells, or PBMCs.

The CDR3 consists of 14 residues. With 5 bases clipped from V and 4 bases from J, the junction kept 4 bases outside the gene matches. Germline lookup yields CDR1 SGHTA and CDR2 FQGNSA. As handled by the study authors: The assay estimated nucleated cells by amplifying reference gene primers. This table comes from immunoSEQ multiplex PCR, and its TCRdb copy is limited to in-frame clones, with some not included. V, J and clone size are those of that table, while D and trimming were read from the DNA. Here the sample spans approximately 190,000 clones, roughly 80% being singletons. This clone was seen a few times.

Sequencing was performed on PBMCs or T cells enriched from blood (not recorded which). The chain carries TRBV7-2 and TRBJ1-5; 8 positions match TRBD1. This clonotype was obtained from a woman aged 60 to 75 with acute COVID-19. The CDR3 here is CASSDRGRNQPQHF. The CDR3 coding sequence is TGTGCCAGCAGCGACAGGGGACGGAATCAGCCCCAGCATTTT.